Listed here are 6 T cell receptor beta chains from one sample, sequenced in a study of shared clonotypes between healthy human individuals. Libraries were prepared by immunoSEQ multiplex PCR; TCRdb keeps only in-frame clonotypes and omits some of them. The table lists about 820,000 clones, 90% to 95% of them singletons. Only CD45RO-negative cells positively selected for CCR7 counted as naive CD8 cells, so terminally differentiated effector memory CD45RA+ cells were excluded. The sequenced material came from naive CD8+ T cells sorted from blood. These receptor sequences come from a man aged 25 to 45 in good health.

This clone has just one count. The rearrangement joins TRBV10-1 to TRBJ2-2; TRBD2 is a possible D gene (5 bases). The CDR3 is 15 residues long. The germline CDR1 and CDR2 sequences are WNHNN and SYGVQD (reference sequence). With 3 bases removed from V and 0 bases from J, the gap between germline ends came to 8 bases. The CDR3 DNA reads as TGCGCCAGCAGTGAAAGCGGTACGAACACCGGGGAGCTGTTTTTT. Its translation: CASSESGTNTGELFF.

The chain uses TRBV7-9 and TRBJ2-3; perhaps TRBD2 as D (6 bases). CDR1 is SEHNR, CDR2 FQNEAQ, per germline (reference sequence). The CDR3 is made up of 16 amino acids. The V end was cut by 5 bases, the J end by 0 bases, with 15 bases between. The CDR3 DNA sequence: TGTGCCAGCAGCCACCACGGGGGTACTAGCACAGATACGCAGTATTTT. Its protein product is CASSHHGGTSTDTQYF.

The genes are TRBV7-8 and TRBJ2-1; 10 nucleotides match TRBD2. The trim removed 6 bases at V and 4 bases at J, leaving 6 bases unmatched. Germline V CDR1 and CDR2: SGHVS, FQNEAQ. The CDR3 consists of 15 residues. DNA for the CDR3: TGTGCCAGCAGACCCCCTAGCGGGAGTTACAATGAGCAGTTCTTC. It yields the protein CASRPPSGSYNEQFF.

This rearrangement joins TRBV15 to TRBJ2-1; D tentatively reads TRBD1 or TRBD2 (6 bases each). The CDR3 totals 14 residues. With 0 bases removed from V and 7 bases from J, the gap between germline ends came to 10 bases. Germline V gives CDR1 LNHNV, CDR2 YYDKDF (reference sequence). CDR3 protein: CATSRDGGLNEQFF. The CDR3 DNA is TGTGCCACCAGCAGAGATGGGGGGCTAAATGAGCAGTTCTTC.

The chain links TRBV5-5 to TRBJ2-3, with 11 bases matching TRBD2. This CDR3 has 16 amino acids. The ends lost 2 bases at V and 3 bases at J; junction bases unmatched: 5. Germline CDR1 reads SGHKS; CDR2 reads YYEKEE (reference sequence). The CDR3 loop is CASSLLAGAGTDTQYF. The DNA of the CDR3 is TGTGCCAGCAGCTTACTAGCGGGAGCCGGGACAGATACGCAGTATTTT.

The CDR3 protein is CSVVFQGGFTGELFF. The CDR3 bases are TGCAGCGTTGTATTCCAGGGGGGTTTCACCGGGGAGCTGTTTTTT. The V gene is TRBV29-1, the J gene TRBJ2-2; D is perhaps TRBD1 (7 bases). Trimming stripped 4 bases from V and 4 bases from J, with 16 bases between. The CDR3 has 15 residues. The V gene's germline CDR1 is SQVTM and CDR2 ANQGSEA.